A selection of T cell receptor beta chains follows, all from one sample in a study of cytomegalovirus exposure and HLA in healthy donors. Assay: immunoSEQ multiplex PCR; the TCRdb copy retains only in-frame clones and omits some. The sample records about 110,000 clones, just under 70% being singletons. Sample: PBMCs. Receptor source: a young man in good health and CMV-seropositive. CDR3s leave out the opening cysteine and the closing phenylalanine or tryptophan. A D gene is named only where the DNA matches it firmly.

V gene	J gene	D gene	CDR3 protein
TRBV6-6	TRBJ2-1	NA	ASTSQASNEQF
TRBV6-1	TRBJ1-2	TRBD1	ASSGQGQYYGYT
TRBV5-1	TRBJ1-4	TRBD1	ASSLVIPGQGAKLF
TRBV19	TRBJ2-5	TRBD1	ASRAGRQGVETQY
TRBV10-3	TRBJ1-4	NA	AIAAQTGPWEKLF
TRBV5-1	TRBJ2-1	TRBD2	ASSLGWTSGSDEQF
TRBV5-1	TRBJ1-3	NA	ASSLEAGKGNTIY
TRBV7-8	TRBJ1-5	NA	ASSGGRFLDNQPQH
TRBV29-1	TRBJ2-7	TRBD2	SAGTSGTYEQY
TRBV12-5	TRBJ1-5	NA	ASGLGPNQPQH
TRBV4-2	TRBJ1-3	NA	ASSQDGWSSGNTIY
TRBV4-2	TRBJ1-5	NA	ASSSFATEIGQPQH
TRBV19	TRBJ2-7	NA	ASRARVENEQY
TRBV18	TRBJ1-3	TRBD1	ASSPGQPSSGNTIY
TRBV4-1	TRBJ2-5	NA	ASSQAVQETQY
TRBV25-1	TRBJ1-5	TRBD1	ASSEDYGQGGNQPQH
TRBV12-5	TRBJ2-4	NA	ASTLGVAKNIQY
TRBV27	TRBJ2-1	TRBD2	ASSSKLAGDQQF
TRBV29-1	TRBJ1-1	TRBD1	SVGHHDRANTEAF
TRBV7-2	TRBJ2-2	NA	ASSPLRRTENTGELF
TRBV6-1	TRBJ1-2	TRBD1	ASSEASDWDRDPGYT
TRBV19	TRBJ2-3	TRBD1	ASSIDWGDRAADTDTQY
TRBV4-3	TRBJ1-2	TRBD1	ASSQDGGQPGYGYT
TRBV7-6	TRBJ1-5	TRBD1	ASSPLAGQVNQPQH
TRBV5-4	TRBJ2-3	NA	ASSLGGTSTDTQY
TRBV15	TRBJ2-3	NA	ATSRPEPRDTQY
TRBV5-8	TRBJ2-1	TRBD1	ASSRGQGSSYNEQF
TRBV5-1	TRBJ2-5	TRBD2	ASSLGQLAGGQETQY
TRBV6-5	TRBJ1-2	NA	ASSYLDRPRGYGYT
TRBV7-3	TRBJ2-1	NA	ASRFSGTQEQF
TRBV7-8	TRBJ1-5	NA	ASSLARVYSNQPQH
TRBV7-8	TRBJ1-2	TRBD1	ASSLGLGQEYGYT
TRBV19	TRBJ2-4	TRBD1	ASSIPRTGVAKNSQY
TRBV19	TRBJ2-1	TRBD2	ASTELAGLYNEQF
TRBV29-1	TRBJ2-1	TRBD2	SVHKPTSGRREQF
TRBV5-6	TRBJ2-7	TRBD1	ASSTPGQGYEQY
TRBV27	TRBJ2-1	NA	ASSVAASSSYNEQF
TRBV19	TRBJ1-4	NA	ASSMGGEEKLF
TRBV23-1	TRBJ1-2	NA	ASIITVYGYT